Following are 30 T cell receptor beta chains from one sample sequenced in a study of blood T cell repertoires in COVID-19. Using immunoSEQ multiplex PCR, the repertoire was profiled, and TCRdb retains in-frame clones only, with some absent. Here the sample spans 200,000 to 300,000 clones, about 89% being singletons. Sequencing was carried out using peripheral blood. The receptor source for this set is a woman in her forties or fifties with acute or convalescent COVID-19.

The chain links TRBV6-5 to TRBJ1-4; 10 nucleotides match TRBD1. Trimming removed 6 bases from V and 4 bases from J; junction bases left unmatched: 2. Germline V CDR1 and CDR2: MNHEY, SVGAGI. The CDR3 extends over 14 amino acids. The CDR3 DNA sequence: TGTGCCAGCAGCCGGGACAGGGGTAATGAAAAACTGTTTTTT. It codes for CASSRDRGNEKLFF.

This clone appeared a few times. The CDR3 spells CSVEDLIAGVYEQYF. DNA of the CDR3: TGCAGCGTTGAAGATCTGATAGCGGGAGTTTACGAGCAGTACTTC. This chain connects TRBV29-1 to TRBJ2-7; 9 positions match TRBD2. V shed 0 bases and J 4 bases; nucleotides not matched to a gene: 7. CDR3 length: 15 residues. Germline V CDR1 and CDR2: SQVTM, ANQGSEA.

Only one count was recorded for this clone. The chain combines TRBV4-2 with TRBJ2-5; weak D call: TRBD2 (6 bases). Trimming took off 4 bases at V and 4 bases at J, with 13 bases between the two ends. The germline gives CDR1 LGHNA, CDR2 YNFKEQ. The CDR3 is 14 residues long. As DNA, the CDR3 is TGTGCCAGCAGCCCGACCTCAGCGGGAGAGACCCAGTACTTC. Translating gives CASSPTSAGETQYF.

In regard to this clone: This sample also contains other DNA sequences that code for the same CDR3. The chain combines TRBV7-3 with TRBJ2-5; maybe TRBD2 (6 bases). The CDR3 contains 14 residues. V was pared by 1 base and J by 2 bases, with 8 bases between. Germline assignment: CDR1 SGHTA and CDR2 FQGTGA. The CDR3 is CASSLRGVQETQYF. For the CDR3, the DNA is TGTGCCAGCAGCTTAAGGGGGGTACAAGAGACCCAGTACTTC.

The chain uses TRBV5-4 and TRBJ1-3; weak D call: TRBD1 (5 bases). This CDR3 region has 17 residues. Germline loops: CDR1 SGHNT, CDR2 YYREEE (reference sequence). Trimming removed 3 bases at V and 4 bases at J, with 20 bases between. CDR3 DNA: TGTGCCAGCAGCTATCCTGGGCGGCCCCGGACAGGAAACACCATATATTTT. This codes for CASSYPGRPRTGNTIYF. Based on the CDR3 plus reference TRBV5-4 and TRBJ1-3, the full variable domain is ETGVTQSPTHLIKTRGQQVTLRCSSQSGHNTVSWYQQALGQGPQFIFQYYREEENGRGNFPPRFSGLQFPNYSSELNVNALELDDSALYLCASSYPGRPRTGNTIYFGEGSWLTVV.

The chain employs TRBV30 and TRBJ1-6, with TRBD1 matching over 8 bases. CDR1 and CDR2 from the germline V gene are GTSNPN and SVGIG (reference sequence). This CDR3 has 15 residues. J was trimmed by 8 bases and V by 0 bases; bases with no gene match: 6. This chain's CDR3 is CAWSVSGTGYSPLHF. The DNA of the CDR3 is TGTGCCTGGAGTGTATCTGGGACAGGTTATTCACCCCTCCACTTT.

The table lists this clone with a count of one. The CDR3 DNA is TGTGCCAGCAAGAGACAGCAGGGGGCCGGGGAGCTGTTTTTT. It is translated as CASKRQQGAGELFF. The chain links TRBV19 to TRBJ2-2; 7 bases are a match to TRBD1. Trimming removed 9 bases from V and 6 bases from J; junction bases left unmatched: 10. Germline V gives CDR1 LNHDA, CDR2 SQIVND (reference sequence). This CDR3 has 14 amino acids.

This chain connects TRBV7-3 to TRBJ2-7, with 8 bases fitting TRBD2. The CDR3 loop spans 16 amino acids. CDR1 and CDR2 from the germline V gene are SGHTA and FQGTGA. Trimming took 5 bases from V and 3 from J; bases not matched to a gene: 12. CDR3 in amino acids: CASSPPGLGISYEQYF. The CDR3 DNA reads TGTGCCAGCAGCCCCCCGGGACTAGGAATTAGCTACGAGCAGTACTTC.

The chain joins TRBV7-2 to TRBJ1-3; D ambiguous. The germline V gene encodes CDR1 SGHTA and CDR2 FQGNSA. The V and J ends lost 4 bases and 0 bases respectively, with 10 bases between them. The CDR3 runs 15 residues. CDR3 amino acids: CASSSHSASGNTIYF. For the CDR3, the DNA is TGTGCCAGCAGCTCCCATAGCGCCTCTGGAAACACCATATATTTT. The full variable domain, with the rest looked up from reference TRBV7-2 and TRBJ1-3, is GAGVSQSPSNKVTEKGKDVELRCDPISGHTALYWYRQSLGQGLEFLIYFQGNSAPDKSGLPSDRFSAERTGGSVSTLTIQRTQQEDSAVYLCASSSHSASGNTIYFGEGSWLTVV.

This chain connects TRBV18 to TRBJ2-7; 10 bases agree with TRBD1. The germline V gene encodes CDR1 KGHSH and CDR2 LQKENI. V lost 2 bases, J lost 2 bases, and 3 bases stayed unmatched. The CDR3 has 15 residues. CDR3 region: CASSPGTGATYEQYF. CDR3 bases: TGTGCCAGCTCACCAGGGACAGGGGCAACCTACGAGCAGTACTTC.

This chain connects TRBV7-8 to TRBJ2-7, with D perhaps matching TRBD2 (5 bases). This CDR3 region has 12 residues. Deletions cut 3 bases from V and 5 bases from J, with 8 bases between. Per germline, CDR1 SGHVS and CDR2 FQNEAQ. The CDR3 loop is CASSFSGNEQYF. In nucleotides, the CDR3 is TGTGCCAGCAGCTTCTCCGGGAACGAGCAGTACTTC.

This clone was seen only once. The CDR3 sequence: CASSYAGQTGETQYF. The CDR3 DNA follows: TGTGCCAGCAGTTACGCGGGACAGACAGGAGAGACCCAGTACTTC. The rearrangement links TRBV6-5 to TRBJ2-5; D might be TRBD1 (7 bases). Germline V gene sequence: CDR1 MNHEY, CDR2 SVGAGI. The CDR3 covers 15 residues. Trimming took 2 bases from V and 4 from J, leaving 14 bases between them.

CDR3 bases: TGTGCCAGCAGTCCCATGGGTCAAGCGGTTAAATCCTACAATGAGCAGTTCTTC. Its protein product is CASSPMGQAVKSYNEQFF. J is TRBJ2-1 and V is TRBV28; TRBD2 might be the D (5 bases). In germline, CDR1 is MDHEN, CDR2 SYDVKM. The CDR3 is 18 residues long. V was clipped by 5 bases and J by 1 base, with 21 bases between them. Using reference TRBV28 and TRBJ2-1 for the parts outside the CDR3, the full variable domain is DVKVTQSSRYLVKRTGEKVFLECVQDMDHENMFWYRQDPGLGLRLIYFSYDVKMKEKGDIPEGYSVSREKKERFSLILESASTNQTSMYLCASSPMGQAVKSYNEQFFGPGTRLTVL.

The chain uses TRBV27 and TRBJ1-2; 10 nucleotides match TRBD1. J gave up 0 bases and V 3 bases, and 10 bases lay outside the gene matches. The CDR3 runs to 18 residues. The germline gives CDR1 MNHEY, CDR2 SMNVEV (reference sequence). CDR3 in DNA: TGTGCCAGCAGTTTCGGTGGGACAGGGGCCCCAGCTAACTATGGCTACACCTTC. Protein: CASSFGGTGAPANYGYTF.

This chain joins TRBV6-1 and TRBJ1-2, with D possibly being TRBD1 (5 bases). Germline values: CDR1 MNHNS, CDR2 SASEGT. The CDR3 has 14 residues. Trimming took 3 bases from V and 2 from J, leaving 10 bases between them. CDR3 amino acids: CASSEAGVNYGYTF. In DNA, the CDR3 is TGTGCCAGCAGTGAGGCGGGGGTAAACTATGGCTACACCTTC.

The chain carries TRBV3-1 (or the pseudogene TRBV3-2) and TRBJ2-7; 11 positions match TRBD2. The CDR3 is 16 residues long. Germline CDR1 reads LGHDT; CDR2 reads YNNKEL (reference sequence). Germline trimming cut 3 bases from V and 3 bases from J; bases unmatched to any gene: 7. This CDR3 is CASSHQLAGVYYEQYF. The CDR3 DNA sequence: TGTGCCAGCAGCCACCAACTAGCGGGAGTATACTACGAGCAGTACTTC.

V usage is TRBV4-1 and J usage is TRBJ2-1, with 14 bases identical to TRBD2. Unmatched junction bases numbered 6, after V lost 4 bases and J lost 7 bases. This CDR3 spans 16 amino acids. CDR1 is MGHRA, CDR2 YSYEKL, per germline. CDR3 nucleotide sequence: TGCGCCAGCAGCCCAATGACTAGCGGGAGGGCGAATGAGCAGTTCTTC. It yields the protein CASSPMTSGRANEQFF.

This sequence joins TRBV2 and TRBJ2-3; D possibly corresponds to TRBD1 (6 bases). V lost 6 bases, J lost 4 bases, and 8 bases lay in between. This CDR3 is 12 amino acids long. The germline V gene has CDR1 SNHLY and CDR2 FYNNEI. CDR3 DNA: TGTGCCAGCAGAGGACAGCCAGATACGCAGTATTTT. This encodes CASRGQPDTQYF.

To note about this clone: The same CDR3 also results from other DNA sequences found in this sample. The chain combines TRBV5-1 with TRBJ1-5; 7 nucleotides line up with TRBD1. The germline gives CDR1 SGHRS, CDR2 YFSETQ. The V segment lost 2 bases and the J segment 7 bases; nucleotides outside the gene matches: 3. CDR3 length: 13 residues. This CDR3 is CASSFDRDQPQHF. The CDR3 DNA follows: TGCGCCAGCAGCTTCGACAGGGACCAGCCCCAGCATTTT.

The genes are TRBV3-1 (or the pseudogene TRBV3-2) and TRBJ1-5, with 7 bases aligning to TRBD1. This CDR3 spans 15 amino acids. V shed 5 bases and J 5 bases; nucleotides not matched to a gene: 9. Germline CDR1 is LGHDT and CDR2 is YNNKEL (reference sequence). The CDR3 region is CASSTSGGWDQPQHF. The CDR3 DNA reads TGTGCCAGCAGCACCTCAGGGGGTTGGGATCAGCCCCAGCATTTT.

This rearrangement joins TRBV3-1 (or the pseudogene TRBV3-2) to TRBJ2-1, with 9 bases identical to TRBD2. The CDR3 is made up of 17 amino acids. V shed 3 bases and J 6 bases; nucleotides not matched to a gene: 12. The germline gives CDR1 LGHDT, CDR2 YNNKEL (reference sequence). The chain's CDR3 is CASSQRGGGRGPNEQFF. The CDR3 DNA sequence: TGTGCCAGCAGCCAGAGGGGTGGCGGGAGGGGCCCCAATGAGCAGTTCTTC.

The chain has TRBV25-1 and TRBJ2-7, with 9 bases matching TRBD1. Germline lookup yields CDR1 MGHDK and CDR2 SYGVNS. This CDR3 is built from 15 residues. J lost 6 bases, V lost 5 bases, and 11 bases had no gene match. DNA for the CDR3: TGTGCCAGCAGTCCACAGGGGGCCCCGTCCCGCGAGCAGTACTTC. It encodes CASSPQGAPSREQYF.

This chain joins TRBV19 and TRBJ2-3, with a weak D call TRBD2 (6 bases). V lost 6 bases to trimming and J lost 2 bases, with 12 bases between them. The CDR3 runs to 14 residues. Germline V lookup: CDR1 LNHDA, CDR2 SQIVND (reference sequence). CDR3 sequence (DNA): TGTGCCAGTAGAGTAGCGGAACCCACAGATACGCAGTATTTT. It translates to CASRVAEPTDTQYF. The full variable domain, in which reference TRBV19 and TRBJ2-3 provide the parts outside the CDR3, is DGGITQSPKYLFRKEGQNVTLSCEQNLNHDAMYWYRQDPGQGLRLIYYSQIVNDFQKGDIAEGYSVSREKKESFPLTVTSAQKNPTAFYLCASRVAEPTDTQYFGPGTRLTVL.

The gene calls are TRBV2 and TRBJ2-3, with D possibly being TRBD2 (5 bases). Germline CDR1 reads SNHLY; CDR2 reads FYNNEI. With 4 bases removed from V and 0 bases from J, the gap between germline ends came to 8 bases. The CDR3 extends over 14 amino acids. CDR3 DNA sequence: TGTGCCAGCAGTGGACTAACTAGCACAGATACGCAGTATTTT. It is translated as CASSGLTSTDTQYF.

The rearrangement links TRBV5-4 to TRBJ2-1; 8 bases line up with TRBD2. Germline assignment: CDR1 SGHNT and CDR2 YYREEE (reference sequence). This CDR3 is built from 15 residues. Trimming at V came to 4 bases and at J to 5 bases, leaving 8 bases not matched to a gene. The CDR3: CASSATGGANNEQFF. The CDR3 nucleotides are TGTGCCAGCAGCGCCACGGGAGGGGCTAACAATGAGCAGTTCTTC.

This clone has only one observation. The rearrangement links TRBV14 to TRBJ1-6, with TRBD1 as a possible D gene (5 bases). Trimming removed 1 base from V and 4 bases from J, with 8 bases in between. The germline V gene has CDR1 SGHDN and CDR2 FVKESK. The CDR3 length is 15 residues. Here the CDR3 reads CASSQGQRYNSPLHF. The CDR3 bases are TGTGCCAGCAGCCAAGGACAGAGATATAATTCACCCCTCCACTTT.

The rearrangement joins TRBV7-3 to TRBJ2-6; D uncertain. In germline, CDR1 is SGHTA, CDR2 FQGTGA. Trimming stripped 5 bases from V and 1 base from J, with 9 bases between. The CDR3 consists of 15 residues. The CDR3 region is CASSPWPSGANVLTF. CDR3 coding DNA: TGTGCCAGCAGCCCCTGGCCGTCTGGGGCCAACGTCCTGACTTTC.

The chain employs TRBV28 and TRBJ1-4, with TRBD1 identical over 7 bases. The junction had 2 bases not matched to a gene; V was cut back by 5 bases and J by 5 bases. The CDR3 contains 13 residues. Germline-derived CDR1 and CDR2 are MDHEN and SYDVKM. The CDR3, as DNA: TGTGCCAGCAGTGACAGGGTGAATGAAAAACTGTTTTTT. Translated: CASSDRVNEKLFF.

The rearrangement links TRBV11-2 to TRBJ2-2, with 11 bases lining up with TRBD2. The CDR3 covers 17 residues. Germline loops: CDR1 SGHAT, CDR2 FQNNGV. The V gene end was trimmed by 5 bases and the J gene end by 1 base; junction bases not matched to a gene: 6. This chain's CDR3 is CASSVLAGGLNTGELFF. The CDR3 coding sequence is TGTGCCAGCAGCGTCCTAGCGGGAGGCTTGAACACCGGGGAGCTGTTTTTT.

The sample holds one count of this clone. The V and J genes are TRBV18 and TRBJ2-7, with D possibly matching TRBD2 (5 bases). V shed 0 bases and J shed 6 bases, with 18 bases lying between them. This CDR3 comprises 16 residues. CDR1 is KGHSH and CDR2 is LQKENI in the germline V gene. The CDR3 DNA sequence: TGTGCCAGCTCACCACCGAGGGCCCTACGACCTGGCGAGCAGTACTTC. Amino acids: CASSPPRALRPGEQYF.